The next 3 T cell receptor beta chains were all read from a single sample in a study of blood T cell repertoires in COVID-19. Produced via immunoSEQ multiplex PCR; TCRdb's table is partial and in-frame only. This table has roughly 81,000 clones, around 85% appearing once. Sequencing was done on a sample of peripheral blood. The receptor source for this set is a woman at least 80 years old with COVID-19, enrolled during active disease.

The V call is TRBV3-1 (or the pseudogene TRBV3-2), the J call TRBJ2-3, with 12 bases that match TRBD2. The V and J ends lost 2 bases and 0 bases, in that order; junction bases with no gene match: 6. The CDR3 runs 18 residues. The germline CDR1 and CDR2 sequences are LGHDT and YNNKEL (reference sequence). CDR3: CASSQRLAGGKSTDTQYF. The CDR3 nucleotides are TGTGCCAGCAGCCAACGGCTAGCGGGGGGGAAAAGCACAGATACGCAGTATTTT.

The chain couples TRBV6-2 or TRBV6-3 to TRBJ2-3; D might be TRBD2 (5 bases). This CDR3 comprises 15 residues. V lost 7 bases and J lost 4, with 18 bases in between. CDR1 is MNHEY, CDR2 SVGEGT, per germline. The CDR3 coding sequence is TGTGCCAGCACCCCTCGTTACGGGGATCCAGATACGCAGTATTTT. It is translated as CASTPRYGDPDTQYF.

The rearrangement uses TRBV11-2 and TRBJ2-2; D not certain. This CDR3 is 13 amino acids long. With 5 bases removed from V and 3 bases from J, the gap between germline ends came to 7 bases. Germline CDR1 SGHAT, CDR2 FQNNGV. The CDR3 region has the DNA TGTGCCAGCAGCCTGGAGTACACCGGGGAGCTGTTTTTT. Residues: CASSLEYTGELFF.